A single sample is the source of the 17 T cell receptor beta chains below, sequenced in a study of read filtering for tumor transcriptome and immune sequencing. Molecular barcoded adaptors covering alpha/delta and beta/gamma chains were used on around 400 ng RNA. Using its own MiXCR run on the reads, TCRdb lists one record per CDR3 protein. This sample carries some 15,000 distinct CDR3 sequences, about a fifth of them seen once, and the ten largest clones take 80%. The sequencing sample was made of a population of CD138-negative cells sorted from bone marrow. The receptor source for this set is a donor aged 40 or over with multiple myeloma.

The rearrangement links TRBV20-1 to TRBJ2-3, with TRBD2 matching over 8 bases. Losses at the gene ends were 3 bases for V and 5 bases for J; bases not matched to a gene: 10. Germline CDR1 reads DFQATT; CDR2 reads SNEGSKA (reference sequence). The CDR3 is made up of 15 amino acids. CDR3 sequence reads: CSASKTSVTLDTQYF. Here the CDR3 DNA reads TGCAGTGCTAGCAAGACTAGCGTAACTTTAGATACGCAGTATTTT.

CDR3 amino acids: CASSQGLSYEQYF. The CDR3 DNA reads TGCGCCAGCAGCCAAGGACTCTCCTACGAGCAGTACTTC. The chain has TRBV4-3 and TRBJ2-7; the D is unclear. Germline loops: CDR1 LGHNA, CDR2 YSLEER. This CDR3 region has 13 residues. Trimming stripped 1 base from V and 0 bases from J, with 4 bases between.

This clonotype has a handful of counts. J is TRBJ2-1 and V is TRBV7-8; 10 nucleotides line up with TRBD2. Germline V gene sequence: CDR1 SGHVS, CDR2 FQNEAQ. Germline trimming cut 3 bases from V and 12 bases from J; bases unmatched to any gene: 5. This CDR3 is built from 13 residues. CDR3 loop: CASSLEREGLQFF. The CDR3 DNA is TGTGCCAGCAGCTTGGAGCGGGAGGGCCTGCAGTTCTTC.

This clonotype was seen ten or more times. V gene TRBV3-1 combines with J gene TRBJ1-6; maybe TRBD1 (6 bases). There are 17 residues in the CDR3. Per the germline V gene, CDR1 is LGHDT and CDR2 is YNNKEL (reference sequence). V was pared by 0 bases and J by 9 bases, with 18 bases between. CDR3 region: CASSQDLGAQAASPLHF. The CDR3 nucleotides read TGTGCCAGCAGCCAAGATCTGGGGGCTCAGGCTGCTTCACCCCTCCACTTT.

A note on this clonotype: A far larger clone is just one base off, so this is likely a read error. The gene calls are TRBV24-1 and TRBJ2-7; 8 bases agree with TRBD2. The end of the DNA aligns better with TRBJ2-1, so the J call may be wrong. The CDR3 sequence is 16 residues long. Germline loops: CDR1 KGHDR, CDR2 SFDVKD. The CDR3 is CVTSDPGGGSASEQFF. The DNA for the CDR3 is TGTGTCACCAGTGATCCGGGGGGGGGATCTGCGAGTGAGCAGTTCTTC.

The V gene is TRBV12-3 or TRBV12-4, the J gene TRBJ2-5; 14 bases are shared with TRBD2. Losses at the gene ends were 3 bases for V and 4 bases for J; bases not matched to a gene: 7. CDR3 length: 17 residues. CDR3 region: CASSFGTSGRATETQYF. In DNA form, the CDR3 reads TGTGCCAGCAGTTTCGGGACTAGCGGGAGAGCAACAGAGACCCAGTACTTC.

This clonotype was picked up many times. V usage is TRBV11-2 and J usage is TRBJ1-1; D is uncertain. Germline-derived CDR1 and CDR2 are SGHAT and FQNNGV. With 6 bases removed from V and 5 bases from J, the gap between germline ends came to 7 bases. The CDR3 covers 11 residues. CDR3 amino acids: CASSVRTEAFF. CDR3 nucleotides: TGTGCCAGCAGTGTTAGGACTGAAGCTTTCTTT.

This clonotype was detected ten times or more. The chain couples TRBV20-1 to TRBJ2-1; TRBD2 aligns across 9 bases. Trimming cost V 3 bases and J 2 bases; bases outside gene matches: 5. From germline, CDR1 is DFQATT and CDR2 SNEGSKA (reference sequence). This CDR3 is 15 amino acids long. CDR3 in DNA: TGCAGTGCTAGCCCCGGGACTAGCCCCTACAATGAGCAGTTCTTC. Amino acids: CSASPGTSPYNEQFF.

As to this clonotype: A clone one base away is much larger, so this may be a read error. This chain joins TRBV20-1 and TRBJ1-4, with D maybe TRBD1 (5 bases). Germline CDR1 reads DFQATT; CDR2 reads SNEGSKA (reference sequence). The CDR3 consists of 15 residues. CDR3 nucleotides: TGCAGTGCTAGAGATCACAGCGGGGCTAATGGAAAACTGTTTTTT. The encoded protein is CSARDHSGANGKLFF.

The chain joins TRBV5-1 to TRBJ1-1, with D maybe TRBD1 (6 bases). Germline loops: CDR1 SGHRS, CDR2 YFSETQ. V was clipped by 2 bases and J by 1 base, with 9 bases between them. CDR3 length: 14 amino acids. Written as DNA, the CDR3 is TGCGCCAGCAGCTTCAGGGGCCCGAACACTGAAGCTTTCTTT. It encodes CASSFRGPNTEAFF. Drawing the rest from reference TRBV5-1 and TRBJ1-1, the complete variable domain is KAGVTQTPRYLIKTRGQQVTLSCSPISGHRSVSWYQQTPGQGLQFLFEYFSETQRNKGNFPGRFSGRQFSNSRSEMNVSTLELGDSALYLCASSFRGPNTEAFFGQGTRLTVV.

This clonotype was seen at least ten times. This rearrangement joins TRBV20-1 to TRBJ2-1, with D tentatively TRBD2 (6 bases). Trimming pared 1 base from V and 3 bases from J, leaving 16 bases between. Germline loops: CDR1 DFQATT, CDR2 SNEGSKA (reference sequence). There are 16 residues in the CDR3. The CDR3 loop is CSARGTRDFGYNEQFF. The CDR3 region has the DNA TGCAGTGCTAGAGGGACACGGGACTTTGGCTACAATGAGCAGTTCTTC.

In its sample, this clonotype was seen a few times. V gene TRBV19 combines with J gene TRBJ1-5, with D possibly being TRBD1 (5 bases). The length of the CDR3 is 15 residues. Looked up from germline, CDR1 is LNHDA and CDR2 is SQIVND (reference sequence). Deletions cut 0 bases from V and 4 bases from J, with 10 bases between. CDR3 in DNA: TGTGCCAGTAGTATAGAGTGGGCAGGGAATCAGCCCCAGCATTTT. It codes for CASSIEWAGNQPQHF.

As concerns this clonotype: A much larger clone lies one base from this, so it may be a read error. The missing conserved phenylalanine or tryptophan at the end of this CDR3 makes a read error likely. V and J are TRBV30 and TRBJ2-1; TRBD1 or TRBD2 may be the D gene (5 bases each). CDR1 GTSNPN and CDR2 SVGIG come from the germline V gene (reference sequence). The CDR3 is 12 residues long. The V gene lost 5 bases and the J gene lost 5 bases, with 10 bases spanning the gap. CDR3: CAWGRDDNEQFL. DNA for the CDR3: TGTGCCTGGGGTCGGGACGACAATGAGCAGTTCCTC.

Relative to its sample, this clonotype is medium-sized. CDR3 coding DNA: TGTGCCAGCAGTGCTGGGCAGGGCACCTACAATGAGCAGTTCTTC. Protein sequence: CASSAGQGTYNEQFF. The chain links TRBV6-2 or TRBV6-3 to TRBJ2-1, with D perhaps TRBD1 (5 bases). CDR3 length equals 15 residues. V shed 5 bases and J shed 2 bases, with 13 bases lying between them. Germline-derived CDR1 and CDR2 are MNHEY and SVGEGT.

As regards this clonotype: This may arise from a read error, as a much more abundant clone is one base away. Here the CDR3 DNA reads TGCACCAGCAGCCAGGGGATTGCGGCAGGGGGCAGGCAGCCCCAGCATTTT. It encodes CTSSQGIAAGGRQPQHF. The chain is built from TRBV4-1 and TRBJ1-5; 8 bases match TRBD1. This CDR3 contains 17 residues. Germline-derived CDR1 and CDR2 are MGHRA and YSYEKL.

This clonotype was counted at least ten times. The gene calls are TRBV14 and TRBJ2-1, with D perhaps matching TRBD2 (5 bases). Germline V gene lookup returns CDR1 SGHDN and CDR2 FVKESK. Between the trimmed V and J ends, which lost 3 bases and 7 bases, there was a span of 10 bases. This CDR3 is 13 amino acids long. The CDR3 DNA is TGTGCCAGCAGCCAGCCCGGGGAAAATGAGCAGTTCTTC. Protein product: CASSQPGENEQFF.

Of note for this clonotype: A much larger clone sits a single nucleotide away, making a read error possible. CDR3 loop: CASSLGHRYYEQYF. CDR3 coding DNA: TGTGCCAGCAGCTTAGGACACAGGTACTACGAGCAGTACTTC. V is TRBV7-8 and J is TRBJ2-7; D is perhaps TRBD1 (5 bases). The CDR3 consists of 14 residues. Trimming pared 1 base from V and 3 bases from J, leaving 10 bases between. Germline V gene lookup returns CDR1 SGHVS and CDR2 FQNEAQ.